What follows describes a single T cell receptor (beta chain). The data originate from a study of monozygotic twins with inflammatory bowel disease. The CDR3 runs to 15 residues. In preparing each TCR library, about 3.5 ug of total RNA was used. Template switching added UMIs carrying a 6-nucleotide sample barcode. One entry per CDR3 protein, without DNA, is what TCRdb gives after re-calling the 5' RACE reads. This repertoire includes approximately 160,000 distinct CDR3 sequences. The sample comprised blood. The sequence was obtained from a human donor with ulcerative colitis or Crohn's disease, or a healthy co-twin of an affected twin (not recorded which). The chain uses TRBV12-3 or TRBV12-4 and TRBJ1-2; checking the TCRdb D call of TRBD1 is not possible without DNA. The CDR3 sequence is CASSFGQLYVDGYTF.